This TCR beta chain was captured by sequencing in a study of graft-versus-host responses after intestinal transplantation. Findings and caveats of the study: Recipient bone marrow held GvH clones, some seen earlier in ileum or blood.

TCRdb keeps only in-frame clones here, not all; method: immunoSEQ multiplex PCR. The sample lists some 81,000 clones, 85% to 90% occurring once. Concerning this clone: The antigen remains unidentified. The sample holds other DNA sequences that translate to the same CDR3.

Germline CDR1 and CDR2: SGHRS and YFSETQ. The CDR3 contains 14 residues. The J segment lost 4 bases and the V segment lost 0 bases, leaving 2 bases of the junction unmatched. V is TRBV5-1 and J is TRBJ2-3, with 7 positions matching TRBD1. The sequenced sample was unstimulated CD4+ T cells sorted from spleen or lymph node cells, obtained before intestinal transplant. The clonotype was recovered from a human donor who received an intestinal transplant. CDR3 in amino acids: CASSLGQGADTQYF. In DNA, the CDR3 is TGCGCCAGCAGCTTGGGACAGGGCGCAGATACGCAGTATTTT.